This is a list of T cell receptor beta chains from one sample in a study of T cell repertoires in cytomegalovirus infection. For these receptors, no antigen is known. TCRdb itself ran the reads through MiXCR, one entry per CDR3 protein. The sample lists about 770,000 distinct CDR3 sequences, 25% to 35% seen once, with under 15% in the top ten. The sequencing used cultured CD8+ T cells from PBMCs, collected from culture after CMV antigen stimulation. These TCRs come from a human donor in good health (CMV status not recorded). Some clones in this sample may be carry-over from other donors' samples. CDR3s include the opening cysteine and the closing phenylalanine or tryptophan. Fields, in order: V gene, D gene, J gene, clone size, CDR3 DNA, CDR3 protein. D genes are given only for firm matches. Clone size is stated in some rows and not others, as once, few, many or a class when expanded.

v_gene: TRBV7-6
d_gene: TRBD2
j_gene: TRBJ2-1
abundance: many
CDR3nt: TGTGCCAGCAGCTTAGTAGCGGGGGGTCCCTACAATGAGCAGTTCTTC
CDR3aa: CASSLVAGGPYNEQFF

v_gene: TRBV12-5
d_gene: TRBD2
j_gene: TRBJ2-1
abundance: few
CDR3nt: TGTGCTAGTGGTCCCTTGCGGGGGTCACACAATGAGCAGTTCTTC
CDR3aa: CASGPLRGSHNEQFF

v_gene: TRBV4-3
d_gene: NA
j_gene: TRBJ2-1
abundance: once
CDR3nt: TGCGCCAGCAGCCAAGATCATGGGACAACCTACAATGAGCAGTTCTTC
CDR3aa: CASSQDHGTTYNEQFF

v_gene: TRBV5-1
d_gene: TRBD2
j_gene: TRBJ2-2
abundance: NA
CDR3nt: TGCGCCAGCAGCCATAGCGGGACGAACACCGGGGAGCTGTTTTTT
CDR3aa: CASSHSGTNTGELFF

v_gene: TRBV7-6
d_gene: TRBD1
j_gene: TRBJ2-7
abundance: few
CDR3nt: TGTGCCAGCAGCTTAGCCAGGGGGCACGAGCAGTACTTC
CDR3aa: CASSLARGHEQYF

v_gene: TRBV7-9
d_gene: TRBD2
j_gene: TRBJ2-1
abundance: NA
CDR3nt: TGTGCCAGCAGCTTAGAGGAGCGGGGGGGCAATGAGCAGTTCTTC
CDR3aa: CASSLEERGGNEQFF

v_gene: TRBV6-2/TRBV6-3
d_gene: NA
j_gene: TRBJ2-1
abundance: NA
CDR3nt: TGTGCCAGCAGTTACGTGCCCTACGATGAGCAGTTCTTC
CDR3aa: CASSYVPYDEQFF

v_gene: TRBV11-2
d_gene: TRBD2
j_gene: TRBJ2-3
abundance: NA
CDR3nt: TGTGCCAGCAGCTCCATAGCGGGGATGAGCACAGATACGCAGTATTTT
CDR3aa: CASSSIAGMSTDTQYF

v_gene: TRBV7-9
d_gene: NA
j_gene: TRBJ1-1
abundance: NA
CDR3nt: TGTGCCAGCAGCAGAGTTCCTACGACTGAAGCTTTCTTT
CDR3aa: CASSRVPTTEAFF

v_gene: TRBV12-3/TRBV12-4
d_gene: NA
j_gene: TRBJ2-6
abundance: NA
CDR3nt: TGTGCCAGCAGTTTTATTGTCAGGGAAGGAAATGGGGCCAACGTCCTGACTTTC
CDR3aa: CASSFIVREGNGANVLTF

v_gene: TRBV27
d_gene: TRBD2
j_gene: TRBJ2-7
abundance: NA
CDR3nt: TGTGCCAGCAGTCCCGGGGGGGACCTCTCCTACGAGCAGTACTTC
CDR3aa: CASSPGGDLSYEQYF

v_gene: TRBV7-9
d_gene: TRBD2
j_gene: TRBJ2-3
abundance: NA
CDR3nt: TGTGCCTCTCAGACTAGCGGAATCGCTAGCACAGATACGCAGTATTTT
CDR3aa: CASQTSGIASTDTQYF

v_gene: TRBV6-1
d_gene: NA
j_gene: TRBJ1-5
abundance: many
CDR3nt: TGTGCCAGCAGTGAAGCGCCGTCGGATAATCAGCCCCAGCATTTT
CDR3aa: CASSEAPSDNQPQHF

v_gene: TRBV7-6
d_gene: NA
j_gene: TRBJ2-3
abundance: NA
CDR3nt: TGTGCCAGCAGCCCCCAGGAGGGGACTTATGGTGATACGCAGTATTTT
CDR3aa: CASSPQEGTYGDTQYF

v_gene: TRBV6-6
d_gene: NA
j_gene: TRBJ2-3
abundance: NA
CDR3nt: TGTGCCATGCCCGACAAAGGGCCACCCCTCACAGATACGCAGTATTTT
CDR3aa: CAMPDKGPPLTDTQYF

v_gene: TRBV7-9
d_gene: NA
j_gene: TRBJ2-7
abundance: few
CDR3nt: TGTGCCAGCAGCGCAGGAGCAGGGATACACCCCTACGAGCAGTACTTC
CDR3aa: CASSAGAGIHPYEQYF

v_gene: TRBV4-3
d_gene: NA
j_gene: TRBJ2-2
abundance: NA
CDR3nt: TGCGCCAGCAGCCATAACCAAATAACGGCCGGGGAGCTGTTTTTT
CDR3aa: CASSHNQITAGELFF

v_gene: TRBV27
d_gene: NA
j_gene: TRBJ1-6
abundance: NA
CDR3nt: TGTGCCAGCAGTTTAACCGGGGGAAGAGTTTCACCCCTCCACTTT
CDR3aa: CASSLTGGRVSPLHF

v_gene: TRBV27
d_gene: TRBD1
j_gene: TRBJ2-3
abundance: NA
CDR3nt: TGTGCCAGCACGACAGGGGGAGGTGCAGATACGCAGTATTTT
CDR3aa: CASTTGGGADTQYF

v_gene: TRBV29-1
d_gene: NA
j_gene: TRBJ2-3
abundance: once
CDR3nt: TGCAGCGTTGAAGATCTGCCGATTACGGGAGATACGCAGTATTTT
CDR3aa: CSVEDLPITGDTQYF

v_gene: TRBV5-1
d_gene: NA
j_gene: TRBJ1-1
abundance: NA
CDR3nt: TGCGCCAGCAGCCCCGCAGGTGGACGTTACACTGAAGCTTTCTTT
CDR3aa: CASSPAGGRYTEAFF

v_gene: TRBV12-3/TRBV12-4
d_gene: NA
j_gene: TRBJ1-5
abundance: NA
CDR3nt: TGTGCCAGCAGGGTTACAAGTAACCCGAATCAGCCCCAGCATTTT
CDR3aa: CASRVTSNPNQPQHF

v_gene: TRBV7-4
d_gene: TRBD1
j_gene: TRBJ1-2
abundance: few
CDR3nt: TGTGCCAGCAGCTCCCCGGACAGGGACAACTATGGCTACACCTTC
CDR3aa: CASSSPDRDNYGYTF

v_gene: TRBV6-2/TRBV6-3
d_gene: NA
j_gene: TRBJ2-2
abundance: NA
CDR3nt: TGTGCCAGCAGTACGGGAAAATACACCGGGGAGCTGTTTTTT
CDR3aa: CASSTGKYTGELFF

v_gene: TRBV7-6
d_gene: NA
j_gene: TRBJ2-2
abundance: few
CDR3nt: TGTGCGACTAGGGACCTGCGGACCGGGGAGCTGTTTTTT
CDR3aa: CATRDLRTGELFF

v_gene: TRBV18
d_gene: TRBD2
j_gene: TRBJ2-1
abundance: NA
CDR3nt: TGTGCCAGCTCACCCCTAGCGGGGGGGCAGGGTGAGCAGTTCTTC
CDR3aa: CASSPLAGGQGEQFF

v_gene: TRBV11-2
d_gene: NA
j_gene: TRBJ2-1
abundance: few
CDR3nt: TGTGCCAGCAGCCCCCAACCGGTAGCTGAGCAGTTCTTC
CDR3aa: CASSPQPVAEQFF

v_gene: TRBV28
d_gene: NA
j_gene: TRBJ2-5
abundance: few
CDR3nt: TGTGCCAGCAGGGTACAGGCCCGCCAAGAGACCCAGTACTTC
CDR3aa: CASRVQARQETQYF

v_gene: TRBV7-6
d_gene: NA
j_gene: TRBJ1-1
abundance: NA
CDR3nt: TGTGCCAGCAGCCTGGGGGGGCGAGTTAAGAACACTGAAGCTTTCTTT
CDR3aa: CASSLGGRVKNTEAFF

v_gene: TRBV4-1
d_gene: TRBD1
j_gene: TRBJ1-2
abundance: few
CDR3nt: TGCGCCAGCAGCCAAGATTTAACGGGACAGGGACTAATATTAGATTATAACTATGGCTACACCTTC
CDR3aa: CASSQDLTGQGLILDYNYGYTF

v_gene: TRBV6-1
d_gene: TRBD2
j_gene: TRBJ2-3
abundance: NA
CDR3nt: TGTGCCAGCGGAGCGGGGATGCTCACAGATACGCAGTATTTT
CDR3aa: CASGAGMLTDTQYF

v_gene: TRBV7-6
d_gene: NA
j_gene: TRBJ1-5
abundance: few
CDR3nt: TGTGCCAGCAGCTTAAATGACGGCAATCAGCCCCAGCATTTT
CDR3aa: CASSLNDGNQPQHF

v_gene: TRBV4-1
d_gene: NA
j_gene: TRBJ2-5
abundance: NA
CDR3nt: TGCGCCAGCAGCCAAGAAAGATTCGGAGACGGACCACAAGAGACCCAGTACTTC
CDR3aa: CASSQERFGDGPQETQYF

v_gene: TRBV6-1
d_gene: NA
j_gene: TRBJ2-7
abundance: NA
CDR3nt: TGTGCCAGCAGTTATAGAGCTCAATCCTACGAGCAGTACTTC
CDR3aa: CASSYRAQSYEQYF

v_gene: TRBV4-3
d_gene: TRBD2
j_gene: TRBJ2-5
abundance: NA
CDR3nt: TGCGCCAGCAAGTCCGAGCGGGGCTCCTTGGAGACCCAGTACTTC
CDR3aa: CASKSERGSLETQYF

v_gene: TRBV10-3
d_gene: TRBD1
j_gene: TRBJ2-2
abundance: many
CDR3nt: TGTGCCATCTGGGTACAGGGGGCGCCTTTGACCGGGGAGCTGTTTTTT
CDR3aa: CAIWVQGAPLTGELFF

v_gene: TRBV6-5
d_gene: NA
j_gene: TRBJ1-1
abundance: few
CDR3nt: TGTGCCAGCAGTTACCAGGAGAACACTGAAGCTTTCTTT
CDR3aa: CASSYQENTEAFF

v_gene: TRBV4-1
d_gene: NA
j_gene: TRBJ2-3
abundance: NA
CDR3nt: TGCGCCAGCAGCCAGGGGAGGGGGGGGCCGTTGGCAGATACGCAGTATTTT
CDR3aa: CASSQGRGGPLADTQYF

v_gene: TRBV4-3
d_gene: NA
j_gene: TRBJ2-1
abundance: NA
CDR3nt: TGCGCCAGCAGCCAAGAATCAGGGGTCTCCTACAATGAGCAGTTCTTC
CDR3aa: CASSQESGVSYNEQFF

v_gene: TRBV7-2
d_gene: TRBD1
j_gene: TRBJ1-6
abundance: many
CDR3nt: TGTGCCAGCAGCTTAAGGGACAGGGTTGATTCACCCCTCCACTTT
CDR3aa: CASSLRDRVDSPLHF

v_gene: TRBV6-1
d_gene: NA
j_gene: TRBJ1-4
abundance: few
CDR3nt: TGTGCCAGCAGTCAAATACAGAGAAATGAAAAACTGTTTTTT
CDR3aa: CASSQIQRNEKLFF

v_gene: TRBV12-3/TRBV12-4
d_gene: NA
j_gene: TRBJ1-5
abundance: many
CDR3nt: TGTGCCAGCAGCCCTACAGTGGATTTTCGGCCCCAGCATTTT
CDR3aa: CASSPTVDFRPQHF

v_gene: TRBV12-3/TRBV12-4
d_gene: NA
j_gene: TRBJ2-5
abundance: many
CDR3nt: TGTGCCAGCAGTTTCGGGACATTGCGATTGGGTCCCGCATGGCAGGACGAAGAGACCCAGTACTTC
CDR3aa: CASSFGTLRLGPAWQDEETQYF